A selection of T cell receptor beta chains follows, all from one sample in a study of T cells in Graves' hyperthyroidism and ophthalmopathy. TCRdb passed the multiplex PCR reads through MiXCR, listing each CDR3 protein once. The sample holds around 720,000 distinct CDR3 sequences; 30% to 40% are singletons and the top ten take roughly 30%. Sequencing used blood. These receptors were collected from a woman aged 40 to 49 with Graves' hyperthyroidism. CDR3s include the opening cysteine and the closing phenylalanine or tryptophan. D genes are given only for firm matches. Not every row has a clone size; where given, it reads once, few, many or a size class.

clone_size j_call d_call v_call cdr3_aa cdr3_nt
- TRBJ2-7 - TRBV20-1 CSARNWNRAGVEQYF TGCAGTGCTAGAAATTGGAACAGGGCAGGAGTGGAGCAGTACTTC
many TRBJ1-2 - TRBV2 CASSGGGNYGYTF TGTGCCAGCAGTGGAGGGGGTAACTATGGCTACACCTTC
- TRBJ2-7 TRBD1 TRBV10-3 CAISEYTGQGVEQYF TGTGCCATCAGTGAGTATACGGGACAGGGGGTCGAGCAGTACTTC
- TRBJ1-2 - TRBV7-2 CASSSPGRELNYGYTF TGTGCCAGCAGTTCCCCGGGCAGGGAGCTTAACTATGGCTACACCTTC
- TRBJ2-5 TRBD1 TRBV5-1 CASSLVGRVWGQGPETQYF TGTGCCAGCAGCTTAGTCGGTCGGGTGTGGGGACAGGGGCCGGAGACCCAGTACTTC
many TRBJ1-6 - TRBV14 CAGSQGRQDSALHF TGTGCCGGCAGCCAAGGGCGACAGGACTCGGCCCTCCACTTT
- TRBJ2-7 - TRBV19 CAWSVHRDEQYF TGTGCCTGGAGTGTTCACAGGGACGAGCAGTACTTC
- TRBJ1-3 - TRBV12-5 CASGLGGEGNTIYF TGTGCTAGTGGGTTGGGGGGAGAGGGAAACACCATATATTTT
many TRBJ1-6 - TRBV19 CASSASFGEFSPLHF TGTGCCAGTAGCGCGTCCTTCGGGGAATTTTCACCCCTCCACTTT
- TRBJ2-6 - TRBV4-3 CASSQQIGLISGANVLTF TGCGCCAGCAGCCAACAGATAGGGCTAATTTCTGGGGCCAACGTCCTGACTTTC
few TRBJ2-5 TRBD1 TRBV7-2 CASSGQWTGQETQYF TGTGCCAGCAGCGGGCAATGGACAGGCCAAGAGACCCAGTACTTC
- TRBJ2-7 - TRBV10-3 CAISLRAYEQYF TGTGCCATCAGTTTACGGGCCTACGAGCAGTACTTC
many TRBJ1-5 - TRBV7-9 CASSHFGQPDSNQPQHF TGTGCCAGCAGCCACTTCGGACAGCCAGATAGCAATCAGCCCCAGCATTTT
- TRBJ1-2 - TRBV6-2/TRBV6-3 CASSSATEHYGYTF TGTGCCAGCAGTTCCGCGACTGAGCACTATGGCTACACCTTC
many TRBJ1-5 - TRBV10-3 CAIRGFDNQPQHF TGTGCCATCAGGGGGTTCGACAATCAGCCCCAGCATTTT